These 21 T cell receptor beta chains originate from one sample sequenced in a study of blood T cell repertoires in COVID-19. Clones were read by immunoSEQ multiplex PCR, and TCRdb kept only the in-frame ones, dropping some. There are a few hundred thousand clones in the sample; roughly four fifths occur only once, and about 2% lies in the top ten. Input material: peripheral blood. The receptors here all came from a man aged 30-40 years who had recovered from COVID-19.

In this sample, this clone turned up a few times. V and J are TRBV21-1 and TRBJ1-5; the D call TRBD1 from the table was never checked on the DNA. TRBV21-1 is designated a pseudogene. CDR3 length: 14 residues. CDR3 protein: CASSNTGGDQPQHF. The CDR3 nucleotides read TGTGCCAGCAGCAACACAGGGGGGGATCAGCCCCAGCATTTT.

This chain joins TRBV5-1 and TRBJ2-7; TRBD2 might be the D (7 bases). V lost 7 bases, J lost 5 bases, and 19 bases lay in between. The CDR3 consists of 14 residues. Germline CDR1 SGHRS, CDR2 YFSETQ. CDR3 DNA sequence: TGCGCCAGCTCCCGGGGGGCCTCTAGGGACGAGCAGTACGTC. Protein product: CASSRGASRDEQYV.

V usage is TRBV10-3 and J usage is TRBJ2-6; TRBD1 aligns across 7 bases. CDR1 is ENHRY and CDR2 is SYGVKD in the germline V gene. The CDR3 covers 14 residues. V was clipped by 8 bases and J by 8 bases; unmatched bases: 9. In DNA, the CDR3 is TGTGCCATCCGCGGACAGGACCGGTCCAACGTCCTGACTTTC. This translates into CAIRGQDRSNVLTF.

This clone was seen more than once but under ten times. Different DNA sequences within this sample yield the same CDR3. V is TRBV28 and J is TRBJ1-2, with D unresolved. With 2 bases removed from V and 2 bases from J, the gap between germline ends came to 6 bases. The V gene's germline CDR1 is MDHEN and CDR2 SYDVKM. The CDR3 length is 13 residues. The CDR3 coding sequence is TGTGCCAGCAGTTTAGGAGGGAACTATGGCTACACCTTC. Protein product: CASSLGGNYGYTF.

The genes are TRBV12-5 and TRBJ2-4; 7 nucleotides align to TRBD1. CDR1 and CDR2 from the germline V gene are LGHNT and FRNRAP. This CDR3 region has 13 residues. V lost 2 bases to trimming and J lost 6 bases; unmatched junction nucleotides: 1. Here the CDR3 reads CASGLTGVNIQYF. CDR3 coding DNA: TGTGCTAGTGGTTTGACAGGGGTAAACATTCAGTACTTC.

CDR3 residues: CASSGTGHTGELFF. The CDR3 DNA reads TGTGCCAGCAGCGGGACAGGGCACACCGGGGAGCTGTTTTTT. The V call is TRBV2, the J call TRBJ2-2, with 9 bases fitting TRBD1. CDR1 is SNHLY and CDR2 is FYNNEI in the germline V gene. CDR3 length: 14 amino acids. With V trimmed by 6 bases and J by 3 bases, 2 bases remained unmatched.

The genes are TRBV6-5 and TRBJ1-4; TRBD1 matches at 10 bases. The CDR3 runs to 13 residues. Germline V gives CDR1 MNHEY, CDR2 SVGAGI. V trimming: 6 bases; J trimming: 8 bases; junction bases outside the gene matches: 3. CDR3 region: CASRLTGGEKLFF. CDR3 sequence (DNA): TGTGCCAGCAGACTGACAGGGGGCGAAAAACTGTTTTTT.

The V and J genes are TRBV4-1 and TRBJ2-7, with D tentatively TRBD1 (5 bases). CDR3 length: 15 amino acids. V lost 0 bases to trimming and J lost 2 bases, with 11 bases between them. Germline loops: CDR1 MGHRA, CDR2 YSYEKL. CDR3 region: CASSQDQGSTYEQYF. Written as DNA, the CDR3 is TGCGCCAGCAGCCAAGATCAGGGTAGCACCTACGAGCAGTACTTC.

The chain combines TRBV10-3 with TRBJ1-4; D gene ambiguous. Per germline, CDR1 ENHRY and CDR2 SYGVKD. This CDR3 contains 13 residues. Trimming shortened V by 4 bases and J by 4 bases, and 7 bases separated the two germline ends. Here the CDR3 DNA reads TGTGCCATCAGTGCTTCCTATAATGAAAAACTGTTTTTT. Residues: CAISASYNEKLFF.

The V call is TRBV23-1, the J call TRBJ2-3, with 8 bases identical to TRBD1. TRBV23-1 is reported as an ORF; its role is uncertain. This CDR3 is 20 amino acids long. J was trimmed by 0 bases and V by 2 bases; bases with no gene match: 16. The CDR3: CASSQLFGQGFAFSTDTQYF. CDR3 DNA: TGCGCCAGCAGTCAACTTTTTGGACAGGGTTTTGCGTTCAGCACAGATACGCAGTATTTT.

This clone was counted only a few times. The chain links TRBV12-3 or TRBV12-4 to TRBJ1-2, with D possibly TRBD1 on 6 matching bases. Trimming left V 10 bases short and J 4 bases short, with 16 bases between. The CDR3 covers 13 residues. The CDR3 spells CATTGGWGYGYTF. CDR3 bases: TGTGCCACCACGGGGGGCTGGGGCTATGGCTACACCTTC.

The J gene is TRBJ1-6, the V gene TRBV4-1, with D possibly being TRBD1 (5 bases). CDR3 length: 15 residues. The ends were cut back, 2 bases at V and 7 bases at J, with 12 bases in the middle. CDR1 is MGHRA, CDR2 YSYEKL, per germline. In DNA form, the CDR3 reads TGCGCCAGCAGCCAATCCCCAGGGTCCAATTCACCCCTCCACTTT. Encoded protein: CASSQSPGSNSPLHF.

The CDR3 coding sequence is TGCGCCAGCAGTGAGGGGCACAGGGAGAACGGCGAGCAGTTCTTC. This gives the protein CASSEGHRENGEQFF. V and J are TRBV10-1 and TRBJ2-1; D perhaps matches TRBD1 (6 bases). V lost 2 bases and J 10 bases, leaving 18 bases between the germline ends. The CDR3 is 15 amino acids. CDR1 and CDR2 from the germline V gene are WNHNN and SYGVQD (reference sequence).

This clone was counted at least ten times. The chain has TRBV7-9 and TRBJ2-1; D is possibly TRBD2 (6 bases). Trimming pared 4 bases from V and 5 bases from J, leaving 15 bases between. This CDR3 comprises 15 residues. From germline, CDR1 is SEHNR and CDR2 FQNEAQ (reference sequence). The CDR3 bases are TGTGCCAGCAGCTCACCCGAGGGACTGAACAATGAGCAGTTCTTC. Translating gives CASSSPEGLNNEQFF.

The chain combines TRBV3-1 (or the pseudogene TRBV3-2) with TRBJ1-2; 7 positions match TRBD1. CDR1 LGHDT and CDR2 YNNKEL come from the germline V gene (reference sequence). This CDR3 has 13 amino acids. V trimming: 4 bases; J trimming: 6 bases; junction bases outside the gene matches: 5. As DNA, the CDR3 is TGTGCCAGCAGCCCTGGACAGGTAGATGGCTACACCTTC. The encoded protein is CASSPGQVDGYTF.

J is TRBJ1-1 and V is TRBV5-5; 8 bases are a match to TRBD1. After removal of 4 bases from V and 2 bases from J, the junction contained 10 bases not matched to a gene. The CDR3 length is 16 residues. Looked up from germline, CDR1 is SGHKS and CDR2 is YYEKEE (reference sequence). The CDR3 DNA reads as TGTGCCAGCAGCCCAGCGGGACAGGTTCGAAACACTGAAGCTTTCTTT. This translates into CASSPAGQVRNTEAFF. Together with reference TRBV5-5 and TRBJ1-1, the CDR3 gives the full variable domain: DAGVTQSPTHLIKTRGQQVTLRCSPISGHKSVSWYQQVLGQGPQFIFQYYEKEERGRGNFPDRFSARQFPNYSSELNVNALLLGDSALYLCASSPAGQVRNTEAFFGQGTRLTVV.

V usage is TRBV6-5 and J usage is TRBJ2-7; no clear D gene. The CDR3 is 11 amino acids. Germline CDR1 is MNHEY and CDR2 is SVGAGI. V lost 5 bases to trimming and J lost 6 bases, with 8 bases between them. In DNA form, the CDR3 reads TGTGCCAGCAGTAACACAGCCGAGCAGTACGTC. Amino acid sequence: CASSNTAEQYV.

The chain employs TRBV7-2 and TRBJ2-3; 8 positions agree with TRBD2. Germline CDR1 reads SGHTA; CDR2 reads FQGNSA. The CDR3 loop spans 15 amino acids. Trimming at V came to 0 bases and at J to 1 base, leaving 0 bases not matched to a gene. The CDR3 loop is CASSLASGGTDTQYF. The CDR3, as DNA: TGTGCCAGCAGCTTAGCTAGCGGGGGCACAGATACGCAGTATTTT.

V usage is TRBV13 and J usage is TRBJ2-5; D gene ambiguous. This CDR3 has 12 amino acids. Germline CDR1 PRHDT, CDR2 FYEKMQ (reference sequence). Trimming took 3 bases from V and 5 from J, leaving 7 bases between them. The CDR3: CASSLAPETQYF. CDR3 in DNA: TGTGCCAGCAGCTTGGCCCCGGAGACCCAGTACTTC.

The V and J genes are TRBV18 and TRBJ1-2, with D tentatively TRBD1 (6 bases). This CDR3 has 14 amino acids. Germline V CDR1 and CDR2: KGHSH, LQKENI. Trimming took off 3 bases at V and 5 bases at J, with 13 bases between the two ends. Here the CDR3 DNA reads TGTGCCAGCTCACCTCAGAACGGACAGTATGGCTACACCTTC. It codes for CASSPQNGQYGYTF.

The rearrangement uses TRBV2 and TRBJ2-1, with D perhaps TRBD2 (5 bases). CDR1 and CDR2 (germline): SNHLY, FYNNEI. The CDR3 covers 14 residues. The ends were cut back, 6 bases at V and 7 bases at J, with 16 bases in the middle. The CDR3 sequence: CASRSNLGRNEQFF. The DNA for the CDR3 is TGTGCCAGCAGAAGCAACCTGGGGAGAAATGAGCAGTTCTTC.